This TCR beta chain was sequenced in a study of vaccination and CD4 T cells after COVID-19. The J segment lost 1 base and the V segment lost 4 bases, leaving 3 bases of the junction unmatched. The CDR3 extends over 16 amino acids. Germline-derived CDR1 and CDR2 are MNHEY and SVGEGT. The treatment denotes: roughly 10-day PBMC culture with coronavirus spike peptide pools or control peptides (ViraFEST assay). CD4+ T-cell collection from the unexposed donor predated the COVID-19 pandemic (2011-2018). The table lists this clonotype with a few counts. Its target is unknown. Oncomine TCR Beta short-read sequencing was applied to DNA from cultured CD4+ T cells. DNA came from CD4+ T cells after culture. TCRdb fed the PCR reads into MiXCR, producing one record per CDR3 protein. The data show roughly 9,100 distinct CDR3 sequences, with just under 45% seen just once and roughly 12% held by the top ten.

The chain joins TRBV6-2 or TRBV6-3 to TRBJ2-7; TRBD2 matches 14 bases. The sequenced sample was CD4+ T cells from blood, cultured in vitro. This clonotype originated in a human donor in good health. The CDR3 here is CASSSWTSGGSYEQYF. The CDR3 DNA reads TGTGCCAGCAGTTCCTGGACTAGCGGGGGGTCCTACGAGCAGTACTTC.